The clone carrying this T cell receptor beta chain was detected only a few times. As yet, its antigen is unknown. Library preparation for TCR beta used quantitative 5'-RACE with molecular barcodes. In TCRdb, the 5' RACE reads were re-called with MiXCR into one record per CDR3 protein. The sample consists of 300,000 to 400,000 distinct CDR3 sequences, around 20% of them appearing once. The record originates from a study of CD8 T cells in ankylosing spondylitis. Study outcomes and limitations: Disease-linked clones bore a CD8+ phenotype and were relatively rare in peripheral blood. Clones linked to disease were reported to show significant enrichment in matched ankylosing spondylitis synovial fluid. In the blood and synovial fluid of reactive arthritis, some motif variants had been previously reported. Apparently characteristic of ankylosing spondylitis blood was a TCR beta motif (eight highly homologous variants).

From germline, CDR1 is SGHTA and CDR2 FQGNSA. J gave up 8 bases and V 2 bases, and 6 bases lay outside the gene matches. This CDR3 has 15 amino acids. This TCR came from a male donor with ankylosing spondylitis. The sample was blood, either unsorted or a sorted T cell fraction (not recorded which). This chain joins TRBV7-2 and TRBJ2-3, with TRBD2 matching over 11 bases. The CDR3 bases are TGTGCCAGCAGCTTATTAAGTAGCGGGAGGGCTACGCAGTATTTT. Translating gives CASSLLSSGRATQYF.